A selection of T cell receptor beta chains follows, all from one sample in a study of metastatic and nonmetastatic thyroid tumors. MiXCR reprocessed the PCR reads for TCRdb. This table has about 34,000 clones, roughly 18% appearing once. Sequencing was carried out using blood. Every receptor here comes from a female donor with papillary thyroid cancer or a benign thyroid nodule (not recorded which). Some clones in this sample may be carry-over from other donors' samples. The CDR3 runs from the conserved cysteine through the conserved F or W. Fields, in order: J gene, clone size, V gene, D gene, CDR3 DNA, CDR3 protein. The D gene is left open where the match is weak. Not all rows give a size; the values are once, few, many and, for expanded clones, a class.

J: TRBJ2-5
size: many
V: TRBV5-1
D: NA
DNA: TGCGCCAGCAGCTGGGAGACCCAGTACTTC
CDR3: CASSWETQYF

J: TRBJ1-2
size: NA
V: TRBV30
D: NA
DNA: TGTGCCTGGAGCCGACAGGAGGAATATGGCTACACCTTC
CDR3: CAWSRQEEYGYTF

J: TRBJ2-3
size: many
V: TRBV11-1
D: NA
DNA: TGTGCCAGCAGCCCCAAACAGGGTCCAGATACGCAGTATTTT
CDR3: CASSPKQGPDTQYF

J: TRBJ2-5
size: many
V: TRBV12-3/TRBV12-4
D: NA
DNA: TGTGCCTGCAGCCGAGGAGAGTCAGAGACCCAGTACTTC
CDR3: CACSRGESETQYF

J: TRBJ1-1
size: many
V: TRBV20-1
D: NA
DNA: TGCAGTGCTAGAGATCCGGGGGCGGGCACCACGGACACTGAAGCTTTCTTT
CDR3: CSARDPGAGTTDTEAFF

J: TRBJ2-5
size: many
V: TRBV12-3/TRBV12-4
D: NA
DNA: TGTGCCAGCAGTTACTTCGGGCAGACCCAAGAGACCCAGTACTTC
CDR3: CASSYFGQTQETQYF

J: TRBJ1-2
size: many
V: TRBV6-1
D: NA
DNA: TGTGCCAGCAGTGATTCACTGAACTATGGCTACACCTTC
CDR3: CASSDSLNYGYTF

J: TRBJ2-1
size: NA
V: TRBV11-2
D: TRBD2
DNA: TGTGCCAGCAGCTTAGATTACCGGGTTAGCGGGAGGATTTACAATGAGCAGTTCTTC
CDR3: CASSLDYRVSGRIYNEQFF

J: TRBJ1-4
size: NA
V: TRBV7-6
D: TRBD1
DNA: TGTGCCTGCATCCCGGGGACAGACGAAAAACTGTTTTTT
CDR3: CACIPGTDEKLFF

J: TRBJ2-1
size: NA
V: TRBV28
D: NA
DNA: TGTGCCAGCACCGCCGGTCCATTCAATGAGCAGTTCTTC
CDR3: CASTAGPFNEQFF

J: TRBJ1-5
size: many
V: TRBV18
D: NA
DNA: TGTGCCAGCTCACCATTTCAGGGCCCCAATCAGCCCCAGCATTTT
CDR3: CASSPFQGPNQPQHF

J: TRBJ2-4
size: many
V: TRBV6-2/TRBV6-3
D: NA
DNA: TGTGCCAGCAGTCCCGCCCGGAGGGGGCTCGACAAAAACATTCAGTACTTC
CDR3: CASSPARRGLDKNIQYF

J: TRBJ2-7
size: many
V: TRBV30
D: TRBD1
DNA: TGTGCCTGGAGTGCGGGACAGGGTTCCTACGAGCAGTACTTC
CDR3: CAWSAGQGSYEQYF

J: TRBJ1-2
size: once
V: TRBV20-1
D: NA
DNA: TGCAGTGCTGGCCGGACTGGGTATGGCTACACCTTC
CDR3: CSAGRTGYGYTF